This T cell receptor beta chain is drawn from a study of blood T cell repertoires in COVID-19. Trimming took 0 bases from V and 3 from J; bases not matched to a gene: 10. This CDR3 comprises 17 residues. Per the germline V gene, CDR1 is SGDLS and CDR2 is YYNGEE. Individuals drawn from approximately 26 US areas were about 18 to 100 years old. Cohorts were assigned according to the clinical history that participants reported. Exposed participants came across a COVID-19 case within 2 weeks before study entry. Clones were sequenced by immunoSEQ multiplex PCR, and TCRdb holds only the in-frame ones, with some missing. This table has approximately 190,000 clones, roughly 84% appearing once.

The chain is built from TRBV9 and TRBJ2-7; 9 bases are a match to TRBD2. The clonotype comes from a woman aged 25 to 39 who had been exposed to COVID-19. The sample comprised PBMCs or T cells enriched from blood (not recorded which). For the CDR3, the DNA is TGTGCCAGCAGCGTAGAGGGAATAGCGGGGGTCAACTACGAGCAGTACTTC. Its translation: CASSVEGIAGVNYEQYF.